What follows describes a single T cell receptor (beta chain). This specimen comes from a study of OX40 agonist ivuxolimab in advanced cancers. For the study at large: Ivuxolimab is an agonistic anti-OX40 (CD134) antibody, and patients were treated with it. Head and neck, renal cell, melanoma or hepatocellular carcinoma were the cancers that dose-escalation patients had.

Researchers took blood at baseline, on cycle 4 day 1, and on cycle 7 day 1. This table comes from immunoSEQ multiplex PCR, and its TCRdb copy is limited to in-frame clones, with some not included. This table has approximately 47,000 clones, roughly 81% appearing once. Germline values: CDR1 MGHRA, CDR2 YSYEKL. The CDR3 covers 16 residues. Trimming at V came to 1 base and at J to 6 bases, leaving 9 bases not matched to a gene. V usage is TRBV4-1 and J usage is TRBJ2-1; 7 bases fit TRBD2. Material: CD4+ or CD8+ T cells sorted from blood, obtained in a trial of the OX40 agonist ivuxolimab. This sequence was found in an adult with an advanced solid tumor such as melanoma, head and neck, liver or kidney cancer. CDR3 sequence (DNA): TGCGCCAGCAGCCAAGCCAGTAGACTAGCTGTCAATGAGCAGTTCTTC. This codes for CASSQASRLAVNEQFF.